This T cell receptor (beta chain) emerged from a study of blood T cell repertoires in COVID-19. Study information: From T cells, B-cell-depleted T cells, or PBMCs came the material, which was cDNA or gDNA.

Original methodology: Reference gene primers were amplified, and this amplification served to estimate nucleated cell counts. The repertoire was sequenced with immunoSEQ multiplex PCR; TCRdb's copy has only in-frame clones and lacks some. The DNA was the basis for D and trimming; V, J and clone size are from that table. The profile shows some 350,000 clones, 70% to 90% of them singletons. The germline V gene has CDR1 SGHNT and CDR2 YYREEE (reference sequence). The CDR3 loop spans 18 amino acids. V lost 0 bases and J lost 0, with 19 bases in between. This receptor was taken from a human donor in a cohort sampled during active COVID-19. The chain has TRBV5-4 and TRBJ2-7; a weak D match, TRBD1 (6 bases). Input material: peripheral blood. DNA for the CDR3: TGTGCCAGCAGCTTGGATCTGTCATTACAGGGACCCTCCTACGAGCAGTACTTC. This gives the protein CASSLDLSLQGPSYEQYF.